Each of the 32 T cell receptor beta chains below was sequenced from the same sample in a study of blood T cell repertoires in COVID-19. Assay: immunoSEQ multiplex PCR; the TCRdb copy retains only in-frame clones and omits some. The table shows under 200,000 clones, with more than 70% occurring only once. The sample taken for sequencing was peripheral blood. All receptors come from a man aged 45-65 years who had recovered from COVID-19.

The J gene is TRBJ1-1, the V gene TRBV29-1; unclear D gene. V shed 4 bases and J shed 0 bases, with 3 bases lying between them. CDR3 size: 11 residues. The germline V gene has CDR1 SQVTM and CDR2 ANQGSEA. The CDR3 nucleotides are TGCAGCGTTGCTCTGAACACTGAAGCTTTCTTT. Translation gives CSVALNTEAFF.

The chain's CDR3 is CASSGVLGGIDYGYTF. As DNA, the CDR3 is TGTGCCAGCAGTGGAGTACTAGGGGGCATTGACTATGGCTACACCTTC. This chain joins TRBV6-2 or TRBV6-3 and TRBJ1-2; 7 bases match TRBD1. Per germline, CDR1 MNHEY and CDR2 SVGEGT. CDR3 length: 16 amino acids. V lost 5 bases to trimming and J lost 3 bases; unmatched junction nucleotides: 12.

The chain carries TRBV7-2 and TRBJ1-2, with a tentative D call TRBD1 (5 bases). Per the germline V gene, CDR1 is SGHTA and CDR2 is FQGNSA. The CDR3 sequence is 15 residues long. Trimming took off 1 base at V and 6 bases at J, with 15 bases between the two ends. This CDR3 reads CASSLDGGGLHGYTF. In nucleotides, the CDR3 is TGTGCCAGCAGCTTAGACGGGGGAGGTTTGCATGGCTACACCTTC.

The CDR3 loop reads CASSAPGQGAPQAFF. The CDR3 DNA sequence: TGTGCCAGCAGTGCCCCGGGACAGGGGGCACCCCAAGCTTTCTTT. The chain is built from TRBV2 and TRBJ1-1, with 12 bases that match TRBD1. After removal of 4 bases from V and 9 bases from J, the junction contained 9 bases not matched to a gene. The germline V gene encodes CDR1 SNHLY and CDR2 FYNNEI. This CDR3 contains 15 residues.

V usage is TRBV27 and J usage is TRBJ1-1, with D perhaps matching TRBD1 (5 bases). Trimming removed 6 bases from V and 7 bases from J, with 12 bases in between. The germline V gene has CDR1 MNHEY and CDR2 SMNVEV (reference sequence). The CDR3 spans 12 residues. The CDR3 DNA follows: TGTGCCAGCAGCTACTGGGGGGGTGAAGCTTTCTTT. It yields the protein CASSYWGGEAFF.

The rearrangement joins TRBV21-1 to TRBJ2-7; the DNA was not compared with TRBD1, the D call given in the table. TRBV21-1 is listed as a pseudogene. The CDR3 sequence is 15 residues long. The DNA for the CDR3 is TGTGCCAGCATCGAACAGGGGGAACCAACCTACGAGCAGTACTTC. This translates into CASIEQGEPTYEQYF.

This CDR3 reads CASSLGGQGGYGYTF. DNA of the CDR3: TGTGCCAGCAGCTTAGGGGGACAGGGAGGATATGGCTACACCTTC. V is TRBV7-9 and J is TRBJ1-2; 9 bases align to TRBD1. From germline, CDR1 is SEHNR and CDR2 FQNEAQ (reference sequence). The CDR3 loop spans 15 amino acids. J was trimmed by 5 bases and V by 1 base; bases with no gene match: 5.

The chain uses TRBV5-1 and TRBJ2-2, with D possibly TRBD2 on 6 matching bases. The CDR3 extends over 17 amino acids. Germline CDR1 is SGHRS and CDR2 is YFSETQ. Trimming cost V 0 bases and J 4 bases, with 16 bases left between them. CDR3 nucleotide sequence: TGCGCCAGCAGCTTGGAACGGACCCTGGGAGGCACCGGGGAGCTGTTTTTT. Protein product: CASSLERTLGGTGELFF. The full variable domain, completed using reference TRBV5-1 and TRBJ2-2, is KAGVTQTPRYLIKTRGQQVTLSCSPISGHRSVSWYQQTPGQGLQFLFEYFSETQRNKGNFPGRFSGRQFSNSRSEMNVSTLELGDSALYLCASSLERTLGGTGELFFGEGSRLTVL.

The chain joins TRBV4-1 to TRBJ2-7, with D tentatively TRBD1 (6 bases). Germline CDR1 and CDR2: MGHRA and YSYEKL. Trimming left V 0 bases short and J 2 bases short, with 8 bases between. This CDR3 comprises 14 residues. The DNA for the CDR3 is TGCGCCAGCAGCCAAGACAGGGGAGCCTACGAGCAGTACTTC. Translation: CASSQDRGAYEQYF.

In DNA, the CDR3 is TGTGCCAGCAGCCAAGGTGCCGTAGGGGGGGCTCCAGCCTACGAGCAGTACTTC. It yields the protein CASSQGAVGGAPAYEQYF. The V and J genes are TRBV3-1 (or the pseudogene TRBV3-2) and TRBJ2-7; possibly TRBD2 for D (7 bases). The CDR3 is 18 residues long. Germline V lookup: CDR1 LGHDT, CDR2 YNNKEL (reference sequence). V was trimmed by 1 base and J by 2 bases, leaving 21 bases between them.

Here the CDR3 reads CATAFGGNSNQPQHF. The CDR3, as DNA: TGTGCTACCGCTTTTGGGGGGAATAGCAATCAGCCCCAGCATTTT. The chain carries TRBV2 and TRBJ1-5; maybe TRBD1 (5 bases). The CDR3 is made up of 15 amino acids. Germline CDR1 is SNHLY and CDR2 is FYNNEI.

The chain uses TRBV14 and TRBJ1-2; D is undetermined. CDR1 is SGHDN and CDR2 is FVKESK in the germline V gene. This CDR3 spans 13 amino acids. Trimming took 3 bases from V and 8 from J, leaving 13 bases between them. The DNA for the CDR3 is TGTGCCAGCAGCCAGGGCACTGCTGGGGGCTACACCTTC. Amino acid sequence: CASSQGTAGGYTF.

This chain connects TRBV18 to TRBJ2-1; TRBD2 aligns across 7 bases. The CDR3 has 15 amino acids. The junction had 4 bases not matched to a gene; V was cut back by 0 bases and J by 5 bases. Germline CDR1 and CDR2: KGHSH and LQKENI. The CDR3 nucleotides are TGTGCCAGCTCACCACCCCCTAGCGGCAACAATGAGCAGTTCTTC. This translates into CASSPPPSGNNEQFF.

V usage is TRBV6-6 and J usage is TRBJ1-1; possible D gene TRBD1, 5 bases. The CDR3 sequence is 14 residues long. Germline V CDR1 and CDR2: MNHNY, SVGAGI (reference sequence). The V end lost 6 bases, the J end lost 3 bases, and 14 bases lay between the germline ends. CDR3 protein: CASSTAGRDTEAFF. The CDR3 DNA reads as TGTGCCAGCAGCACCGCGGGACGGGACACTGAAGCTTTCTTT.

The rearrangement joins TRBV5-5 to TRBJ2-7, with D perhaps matching TRBD1 (6 bases). The germline CDR1 and CDR2 sequences are SGHKS and YYEKEE (reference sequence). CDR3 length: 13 amino acids. With 5 bases removed from V and 2 bases from J, the gap between germline ends came to 11 bases. The CDR3 DNA sequence: TGTGCCAGCAGAGCCGGGACAACCTACGAGCAGTACTTC. Translating gives CASRAGTTYEQYF.

The chain carries TRBV6-5 and TRBJ2-3; possible D gene TRBD2, 5 bases. Germline CDR1 and CDR2: MNHEY and SVGAGI. CDR3 length: 14 residues. Trimming took off 7 bases at V and 2 bases at J, with 13 bases between the two ends. CDR3 residues: CASKATGITDTQYF. Here the CDR3 DNA reads TGTGCCAGCAAAGCAACGGGAATCACAGATACGCAGTATTTT.

This chain links TRBV6-4 with TRBJ2-2; possibly TRBD1 for D (6 bases). The CDR3 runs to 17 residues. The V gene lost 5 bases and the J gene lost 4 bases, with 20 bases spanning the gap. CDR1 MRHNA and CDR2 SNTAGT come from the germline V gene. The CDR3 loop reads CASSPLSGGAGTGELFF. The CDR3 nucleotides read TGTGCCAGCAGTCCACTGAGTGGGGGCGCAGGCACCGGGGAGCTGTTTTTT.

The chain uses TRBV27 and TRBJ2-7; 15 bases map to TRBD2. Germline V gene data show CDR1 as MNHEY and CDR2 as SMNVEV (reference sequence). The trim removed 4 bases at V and 7 bases at J, leaving 8 bases unmatched. There are 16 residues in the CDR3. DNA for the CDR3: TGTGCCAGCAGTTCCTACGGGACTAGCGGGAGGAGGGAGCAGTACTTC. Translation gives CASSSYGTSGRREQYF.

The V and J genes are TRBV5-6 and TRBJ2-1, with 10 bases fitting TRBD2. CDR1 and CDR2 from the germline V gene are SGHDT and YYEEEE. With 1 base clipped from V and 12 bases from J, the junction kept 13 bases outside the gene matches. The CDR3 consists of 16 residues. CDR3 amino acids: CASSLSAAGGLRRQFF. As DNA, the CDR3 is TGTGCCAGCAGCTTGTCAGCAGCGGGGGGGCTAAGGAGGCAGTTCTTC.

The V call is TRBV11-2, the J call TRBJ1-1, with D maybe TRBD1 (5 bases). This CDR3 comprises 17 residues. V was trimmed by 2 bases and J by 1 base, leaving 17 bases between them. Germline V gene data show CDR1 as SGHAT and CDR2 as FQNNGV. CDR3 loop: CASSLMGFRDSNTEAFF. CDR3 DNA sequence: TGTGCCAGCAGCTTAATGGGGTTTCGGGACTCGAACACTGAAGCTTTCTTT.

The V and J genes are TRBV18 and TRBJ2-7; 7 nucleotides align to TRBD1. This CDR3 has 16 amino acids. Germline loops: CDR1 KGHSH, CDR2 LQKENI. Trimming took 2 bases from V and 0 from J; bases not matched to a gene: 7. CDR3 DNA sequence: TGTGCCAGCTCACCAGTCGGACAGGTTGCCTCCTACGAGCAGTACTTC. It codes for CASSPVGQVASYEQYF. Based on the CDR3 plus reference TRBV18 and TRBJ2-7, the full variable domain is NAGVMQNPRHLVRRRGQEARLRCSPMKGHSHVYWYRQLPEEGLKFMVYLQKENIIDESGMPKERFSAEFPKEGPSILRIQQVVRGDSAAYFCASSPVGQVASYEQYFGPGTRLTVT.

The rearrangement joins TRBV19 to TRBJ2-7, with D possibly being TRBD2 (5 bases). Trimming left V 1 base short and J 4 bases short, with 11 bases between. Germline-derived CDR1 and CDR2 are LNHDA and SQIVND (reference sequence). The CDR3 runs 14 residues. The CDR3 loop reads CASSIAGPGYEQYF. The CDR3 DNA reads TGTGCCAGTAGTATAGCAGGACCGGGATACGAGCAGTACTTC. Based on the CDR3 plus reference TRBV19 and TRBJ2-7, the full variable domain is DGGITQSPKYLFRKEGQNVTLSCEQNLNHDAMYWYRQDPGQGLRLIYYSQIVNDFQKGDIAEGYSVSREKKESFPLTVTSAQKNPTAFYLCASSIAGPGYEQYFGPGTRLTVT.

This clone was counted only a few times. The chain uses TRBV9 and TRBJ2-1; 8 bases map to TRBD1. The CDR3 consists of 15 residues. The germline V gene encodes CDR1 SGDLS and CDR2 YYNGEE. The V segment lost 3 bases and the J segment 3 bases; nucleotides outside the gene matches: 5. CDR3 sequence (DNA): TGTGCCAGCAGCGCCCGGACAGGGCACTACAATGAGCAGTTCTTC. Protein sequence: CASSARTGHYNEQFF.

This sequence joins TRBV5-6 and TRBJ1-6; 7 bases fit TRBD1. This CDR3 has 15 residues. Trimming cost V 0 bases and J 8 bases; bases outside gene matches: 5. Germline CDR1 is SGHDT and CDR2 is YYEEEE. CDR3 region: CASSLGQGVDSPLHF. Written as DNA, the CDR3 is TGTGCCAGCAGCTTGGGACAGGGAGTGGATTCACCCCTCCACTTT.

The J gene is TRBJ2-3, the V gene TRBV11-2, with TRBD2 matching over 8 bases. The CDR3 runs to 17 residues. V was clipped by 1 base and J by 0 bases; unmatched bases: 6. From germline, CDR1 is SGHAT and CDR2 FQNNGV. CDR3 sequence reads: CASSLVVRGGSTDTQYF. The CDR3 nucleotides are TGTGCCAGCAGCTTAGTTGTCCGGGGGGGTAGCACAGATACGCAGTATTTT.

This chain connects TRBV5-1 to TRBJ2-5, with 8 positions matching TRBD1. Germline CDR1 and CDR2: SGHRS and YFSETQ. Trimming at V came to 0 bases and at J to 5 bases, leaving 3 bases not matched to a gene. The CDR3 is 14 amino acids. CDR3 amino acids: CASSLGQGSETQYF. CDR3 in DNA: TGCGCCAGCAGCTTGGGACAGGGGTCGGAGACCCAGTACTTC.

The chain combines TRBV27 with TRBJ1-5; D not certain. This CDR3 region has 13 residues. Germline V gene lookup returns CDR1 MNHEY and CDR2 SMNVEV (reference sequence). Trimming removed 0 bases at V and 6 bases at J, with 6 bases between. CDR3 bases: TGTGCCAGCAGTTTATCCCCCTTTCAGCCCCAGCATTTT. Residues: CASSLSPFQPQHF.

This rearrangement joins TRBV27 to TRBJ2-7; D not resolved. In germline, CDR1 is MNHEY, CDR2 SMNVEV (reference sequence). The CDR3 loop spans 12 amino acids. Trimming cost V 3 bases and J 7 bases, with 10 bases left between them. The CDR3 loop reads CASSFPYKEQYF. The CDR3 region has the DNA TGTGCCAGCAGTTTCCCCTATAAGGAGCAGTACTTC.

The CDR3 region has the DNA TGTGCCAGCAGAACTAGCGGGGGGCGCACAGATACGCAGTATTTT. Its translation: CASRTSGGRTDTQYF. The chain recombines TRBV6-5 with TRBJ2-3, with 12 bases matching TRBD2. This CDR3 region has 15 residues. Germline CDR1 reads MNHEY; CDR2 reads SVGAGI. V trimming: 6 bases; J trimming: 1 base; junction bases outside the gene matches: 2.

This clone is a singleton in its sample. The chain joins TRBV27 to TRBJ2-7; D is perhaps TRBD2 (5 bases). The CDR3 is 15 residues long. Germline lookup yields CDR1 MNHEY and CDR2 SMNVEV (reference sequence). V was trimmed by 3 bases and J by 2 bases, leaving 14 bases between them. The CDR3 protein is CASSFAAGTTYEQYF. CDR3 bases: TGTGCCAGCAGTTTTGCGGCGGGTACCACCTACGAGCAGTACTTC.

This clone turned up a few times. The chain combines TRBV19 with TRBJ2-1, with TRBD2 matching over 12 bases. V dropped 2 bases and J dropped 7; count of bases not matched to a gene: 0. CDR3 size: 14 residues. The germline gives CDR1 LNHDA, CDR2 SQIVND (reference sequence). Written as DNA, the CDR3 is TGTGCCAGTAGTATAACTAGCGGGAGGAATGAGCAGTTCTTC. Translated, it gives CASSITSGRNEQFF.

The V gene is TRBV7-3, the J gene TRBJ2-3; TRBD2 agrees at 7 bases. CDR3 length: 15 residues. Germline CDR1 is SGHTA and CDR2 is FQGTGA. Germline trimming cut 5 bases from V and 4 bases from J; bases unmatched to any gene: 9. CDR3 residues: CASSRVAGAADTQYF. The CDR3 nucleotides read TGTGCCAGCAGCCGTGTGGCGGGAGCGGCAGATACGCAGTATTTT.